This T cell receptor (beta chain) stems from a study of shared clonotypes between healthy human individuals. The length of the CDR3 is 13 residues. Germline CDR1 SQVTM, CDR2 ANQGSEA. With V trimmed by 7 bases and J by 4 bases, 5 bases remained unmatched. This clone was seen a single time. Several immunoSEQ plates received, in even portions, the genomic DNA of each subset. In the authors' methods: Junction-only immunoSEQ sequences carried no quality scores, so filtering differed. The protocol was immunoSEQ multiplex PCR, while the TCRdb copy is restricted to in-frame clones and leaves out a portion. Clonal size and the V and J genes are those of that table, whereas D and trimming came from the DNA. Among millions of clones listed, approximately 93% were seen once.

Material: naive CD4+ T cells from PBMCs. Subset: CD45RA+ positively selected. This TCR derives from a man younger than 35 in good health. Some clones in this sample may be carry-over from other donors' samples. V usage is TRBV29-1 and J usage is TRBJ2-3; 10 bases agree with TRBD1. In DNA, the CDR3 is TGCAGCGGCGGACAGGGGGGGGCAGATACGCAGTATTTT. The encoded protein is CSGGQGGADTQYF.